These T cell receptor beta chains were read from a single sample in a study of shared clonotypes between healthy human individuals. Sequencing used immunoSEQ multiplex PCR; TCRdb keeps in-frame clones, though not all of them. Seen here are about 820,000 clones, about 92% observed once, and the top ten hold less than 25%. Sequenced: naive CD8+ T cells sorted from blood. All receptors come from a young man in good health. CDR3s include the opening cysteine and the closing phenylalanine or tryptophan. A D gene is named only where the DNA matches it firmly. For some rows the clone size is stated as once, few or many, or as a class when expanded; others skip it.

V gene: TRBV19; clone size: .; J gene: TRBJ1-1; D gene: .; CDR3 protein: CASSLINTEAFF; CDR3 DNA: TGTGCCAGTAGCCTTATTAACACTGAAGCTTTCTTT
V gene: TRBV27; clone size: .; J gene: TRBJ2-7; D gene: .; CDR3 protein: CASSLQAVPLEQYF; CDR3 DNA: TGTGCCAGCAGTTTACAGGCAGTCCCCCTGGAGCAGTACTTC
V gene: TRBV27; clone size: .; J gene: TRBJ2-7; D gene: .; CDR3 protein: CASGDHSYEQYF; CDR3 DNA: TGTGCCAGCGGAGACCACTCCTACGAGCAGTACTTC
V gene: TRBV5-1; clone size: .; J gene: TRBJ2-3; D gene: TRBD2; CDR3 protein: CASSRLAGTDTQYF; CDR3 DNA: TGCGCCAGCAGCCGGCTAGCGGGGACGGATACGCAGTATTTT
V gene: TRBV7-6; clone size: few; J gene: TRBJ2-1; D gene: TRBD2; CDR3 protein: CASSLGRGASGRYNEQFF; CDR3 DNA: TGTGCCAGCAGCTTAGGTCGGGGGGCTAGCGGGCGTTACAATGAGCAGTTCTTC
V gene: TRBV9; clone size: .; J gene: TRBJ2-2; D gene: .; CDR3 protein: CASSVLDSEVTGELFF; CDR3 DNA: TGTGCCAGCAGCGTACTTGACTCAGAGGTTACCGGGGAGCTGTTTTTT
V gene: TRBV27; clone size: .; J gene: TRBJ2-6; D gene: TRBD1; CDR3 protein: CASSLWAGTANSGANVLTF; CDR3 DNA: TGTGCCAGCAGTTTATGGGCCGGGACAGCCAACTCTGGGGCCAACGTCCTGACTTTC
V gene: TRBV2; clone size: .; J gene: TRBJ1-5; D gene: .; CDR3 protein: CASSDGGTANQPQHF; CDR3 DNA: TGTGCCAGCAGTGACGGCGGGACTGCGAATCAGCCCCAGCATTTT
V gene: TRBV7-9; clone size: .; J gene: TRBJ2-3; D gene: TRBD1; CDR3 protein: CASSLKLTGSADTQYF; CDR3 DNA: TGTGCCAGCAGCTTAAAACTGACAGGGAGCGCAGATACGCAGTATTTT
V gene: TRBV5-1; clone size: .; J gene: TRBJ1-3; D gene: TRBD1; CDR3 protein: CASSGRDRGRSGNTIYF; CDR3 DNA: TGCGCCAGCAGCGGCCGGGACAGGGGGCGTTCTGGAAACACCATATATTTT
V gene: TRBV5-1; clone size: .; J gene: TRBJ2-1; D gene: TRBD2; CDR3 protein: CASSSRPTSGRDNEQFF; CDR3 DNA: TGCGCCAGCAGCTCCCGCCCTACTAGCGGGAGGGACAATGAGCAGTTCTTC
V gene: TRBV13; clone size: .; J gene: TRBJ2-5; D gene: TRBD1; CDR3 protein: CASSFGQGESGTQYF; CDR3 DNA: TGTGCCAGCAGCTTCGGACAGGGGGAGTCAGGGACCCAGTACTTC
V gene: TRBV19; clone size: .; J gene: TRBJ2-1; D gene: TRBD1; CDR3 protein: CASSIEDRGDEQFF; CDR3 DNA: TGTGCCAGTAGTATAGAAGACAGGGGCGATGAGCAGTTCTTC
V gene: TRBV11-2; clone size: .; J gene: TRBJ2-2; D gene: TRBD2; CDR3 protein: CASSSAGLATGELFF; CDR3 DNA: TGTGCCAGCAGCTCAGCAGGACTAGCGACCGGGGAGCTGTTTTTT
V gene: TRBV11-3; clone size: .; J gene: TRBJ2-1; D gene: .; CDR3 protein: CASSGGLGINEQFF; CDR3 DNA: TGTGCCAGCAGCGGTGGGCTAGGTATCAATGAGCAGTTCTTC
V gene: TRBV28; clone size: .; J gene: TRBJ2-7; D gene: TRBD1; CDR3 protein: CASSLDRDRDSYEQYF; CDR3 DNA: TGTGCCAGCAGTTTGGACCGGGACAGGGATTCCTACGAGCAGTACTTC
V gene: TRBV30; clone size: .; J gene: TRBJ1-6; D gene: .; CDR3 protein: CAWSSFAGTNSPLHF; CDR3 DNA: TGTGCCTGGAGTTCTTTCGCAGGGACAAATTCACCCCTCCACTTT
V gene: TRBV30; clone size: .; J gene: TRBJ2-7; D gene: TRBD2; CDR3 protein: CAWMGLAGVNPTYEQYF; CDR3 DNA: TGTGCCTGGATGGGACTAGCGGGAGTAAACCCCACCTACGAGCAGTACTTC
V gene: TRBV29-1; clone size: .; J gene: TRBJ2-3; D gene: .; CDR3 protein: CSVVGDTQYF; CDR3 DNA: TGCAGCGTTGTAGGAGATACGCAGTATTTT
V gene: TRBV2; clone size: .; J gene: TRBJ2-3; D gene: .; CDR3 protein: CASNLAPDTQYF; CDR3 DNA: TGTGCCAGCAATTTAGCGCCGGATACGCAGTATTTT
V gene: TRBV19; clone size: .; J gene: TRBJ2-2; D gene: .; CDR3 protein: CASSRWNLAGELFF; CDR3 DNA: TGTGCCAGTTCGAGGTGGAATCTCGCCGGGGAGCTGTTTTTT
V gene: TRBV19; clone size: .; J gene: TRBJ2-7; D gene: TRBD1; CDR3 protein: CASADGTGDYEQYF; CDR3 DNA: TGTGCCAGCGCCGATGGGACAGGGGACTACGAGCAGTACTTC
V gene: TRBV5-6; clone size: .; J gene: TRBJ2-7; D gene: .; CDR3 protein: CASSFGFPNYEQYF; CDR3 DNA: TGTGCCAGCAGCTTTGGGTTCCCGAACTACGAGCAGTACTTC
V gene: TRBV19; clone size: few; J gene: TRBJ2-7; D gene: TRBD2; CDR3 protein: CASSPLAGVYEQYF; CDR3 DNA: TGTGCCAGTAGTCCATTAGCGGGAGTCTACGAGCAGTACTTC
V gene: TRBV10-2; clone size: .; J gene: TRBJ2-2; D gene: .; CDR3 protein: CASTSRREVTGELFF; CDR3 DNA: TGCGCCAGCACTAGCAGACGCGAGGTCACCGGGGAGCTGTTTTTT
V gene: TRBV4-3; clone size: .; J gene: TRBJ1-2; D gene: .; CDR3 protein: CASSQGVPRTRAIDGYTF; CDR3 DNA: TGCGCCAGCAGCCAAGGAGTGCCCCGGACGAGGGCCATTGATGGCTACACCTTC
V gene: TRBV7-8; clone size: .; J gene: TRBJ1-4; D gene: .; CDR3 protein: CASSLARVQYMEELFF; CDR3 DNA: TGTGCCAGCAGCTTAGCGCGAGTGCAGTACATGGAGGAACTGTTTTTT
V gene: TRBV27; clone size: .; J gene: TRBJ1-5; D gene: TRBD1; CDR3 protein: CASSSQGVNQPQHF; CDR3 DNA: TGTGCCAGCAGTTCCCAGGGGGTAAATCAGCCCCAGCATTTT
V gene: TRBV27; clone size: .; J gene: TRBJ2-7; D gene: TRBD2; CDR3 protein: CASSYTSDPSYEQYF; CDR3 DNA: TGTGCCAGCAGTTATACTAGCGACCCTTCCTACGAGCAGTACTTC
V gene: TRBV5-4; clone size: once; J gene: TRBJ2-5; D gene: TRBD2; CDR3 protein: CASSEGTSGRAWETQYF; CDR3 DNA: TGTGCCAGCAGCGAGGGGACTAGCGGGAGGGCCTGGGAGACCCAGTACTTC
V gene: TRBV7-6; clone size: .; J gene: TRBJ2-5; D gene: .; CDR3 protein: CASSFRTMEETQYF; CDR3 DNA: TGTGCCAGCAGCTTTAGGACAATGGAAGAGACCCAGTACTTC
V gene: TRBV5-1; clone size: .; J gene: TRBJ2-3; D gene: .; CDR3 protein: CASRRLGQLADTQYF; CDR3 DNA: TGCGCCAGCAGACGTCTGGGTCAGTTGGCAGATACGCAGTATTTT
V gene: TRBV11-2; clone size: .; J gene: TRBJ2-7; D gene: .; CDR3 protein: CASSSPGSAGLSYEQYF; CDR3 DNA: TGTGCCAGCAGCTCCCCCGGGTCGGCGGGACTTTCCTACGAGCAGTACTTC
V gene: TRBV9; clone size: .; J gene: TRBJ1-4; D gene: .; CDR3 protein: CASSVQGSNEKLFF; CDR3 DNA: TGTGCCAGCAGCGTTCAGGGCTCTAATGAAAAACTGTTTTTT
V gene: TRBV5-1; clone size: .; J gene: TRBJ2-1; D gene: .; CDR3 protein: CASSTGLNEQFF; CDR3 DNA: TGCGCCAGCAGTACAGGGCTCAATGAGCAGTTCTTC
V gene: TRBV5-1; clone size: .; J gene: TRBJ2-1; D gene: TRBD2; CDR3 protein: CASSLALAGGPSEQFF; CDR3 DNA: TGCGCCAGCAGCTTGGCGCTAGCGGGAGGGCCTTCTGAGCAGTTCTTC
V gene: TRBV1; clone size: .; J gene: TRBJ2-1; D gene: .; CDR3 protein: CTSSQLGGRKEGEQFF; CDR3 DNA: TGCACCAGCAGCCAGTTGGGCGGGAGAAAAGAGGGGGAGCAGTTCTTC
V gene: TRBV9; clone size: .; J gene: TRBJ2-5; D gene: TRBD2; CDR3 protein: CASSVSGRALGETQYF; CDR3 DNA: TGTGCCAGCAGCGTTAGCGGGAGGGCCCTGGGAGAGACCCAGTACTTC
V gene: TRBV15; clone size: .; J gene: TRBJ2-1; D gene: TRBD2; CDR3 protein: CATSRDSSGDNEQFF; CDR3 DNA: TGTGCCACCAGCAGAGATTCTAGCGGGGACAATGAGCAGTTCTTC
V gene: TRBV5-5; clone size: .; J gene: TRBJ2-7; D gene: .; CDR3 protein: CASSPGAFSYEQYF; CDR3 DNA: TGTGCCAGCAGCCCGGGAGCGTTCTCCTACGAGCAGTACTTC
V gene: TRBV4-2; clone size: .; J gene: TRBJ2-2; D gene: .; CDR3 protein: CASSQLLADRNTGELFF; CDR3 DNA: TGTGCCAGCAGCCAATTGCTAGCGGACAGAAACACCGGGGAGCTGTTTTTT